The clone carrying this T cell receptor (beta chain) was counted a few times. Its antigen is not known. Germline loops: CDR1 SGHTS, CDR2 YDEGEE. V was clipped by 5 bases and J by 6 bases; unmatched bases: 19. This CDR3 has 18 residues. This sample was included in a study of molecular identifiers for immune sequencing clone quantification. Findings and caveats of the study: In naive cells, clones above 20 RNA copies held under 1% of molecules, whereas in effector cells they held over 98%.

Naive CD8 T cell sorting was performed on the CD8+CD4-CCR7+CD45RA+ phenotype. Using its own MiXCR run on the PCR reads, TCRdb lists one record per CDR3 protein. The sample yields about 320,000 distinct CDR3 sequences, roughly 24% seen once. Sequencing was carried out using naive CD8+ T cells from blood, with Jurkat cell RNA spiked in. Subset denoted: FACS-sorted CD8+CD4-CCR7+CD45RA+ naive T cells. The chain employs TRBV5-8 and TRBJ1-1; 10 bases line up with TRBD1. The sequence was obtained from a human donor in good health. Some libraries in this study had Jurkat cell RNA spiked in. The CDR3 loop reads CASRSIPGTGVLFSEAFF. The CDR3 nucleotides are TGTGCCAGCAGATCAATCCCCGGGACAGGGGTTTTATTCTCTGAAGCTTTCTTT.